One sample yielded the 17 T cell receptor beta chains listed below, sequenced in a study of T cells in Graves' hyperthyroidism and ophthalmopathy (dated by TCRdb to between 2017 and 2020). The protocol used for the library was multiplex PCR. This sample was sequenced with an Illumina HiSeq 2000. The TCR beta CDR3 regions were amplified from RNA transcripts. A first-round RT-PCR of the TCR CDR3 used the HTBI primer set with the Qiagen OneStep RT-PCR kit. The public sequencing data were trimmed at Q25 with fastp and processed into clonotypes with MiXCR by TCRdb, which kept only in-frame beta chains. Merged by CDR3 protein, the rows form single entries marked with the most common genes and DNA. The sample table contains about 600,000 distinct CDR3 sequences; only one count was recorded for 14% of them. Together, the top ten hold 12% of the sample. Sequenced sample: blood. These receptors originate from a woman aged 45-65 years with Graves' ophthalmopathy.

As DNA, the CDR3 is TGCAGTGCCGGACTAGTGAGTGAGACCCAGTACTTC. It codes for CSAGLVSETQYF. The chain couples TRBV20-1 to TRBJ2-5, with 7 bases lining up with TRBD2. This CDR3 comprises 12 residues. The V segment lost 6 bases and the J segment 5 bases; nucleotides outside the gene matches: 6. CDR1 is DFQATT and CDR2 is SNEGSKA in the germline V gene (reference sequence).

V gene TRBV27 combines with J gene TRBJ2-6; D is uncertain. Germline CDR1 reads MNHEY; CDR2 reads SMNVEV (reference sequence). CDR3 length: 17 residues. The ends were cut back, 3 bases at V and 0 bases at J, with 12 bases in the middle. CDR3 in DNA: TGTGCCAGCAGTTTCCGCCCCGTCCTCTCTGGGGCCAACGTCCTGACTTTC. This gives the protein CASSFRPVLSGANVLTF. Using reference TRBV27 and TRBJ2-6 for the parts outside the CDR3, the full variable domain is EAQVTQNPRYLITVTGKKLTVTCSQNMNHEYMSWYRQDPGLGLRQIYYSMNVEVTDKGDVPEGYKVSRKEKRNFPLILESPSPNQTSLYFCASSFRPVLSGANVLTFGAGSRLTVL.

This clonotype has a count of ten or more. V usage is TRBV12-3 or TRBV12-4 and J usage is TRBJ2-1; 9 positions match TRBD2. This CDR3 has 14 residues. J was trimmed by 5 bases and V by 2 bases; bases with no gene match: 1. The CDR3 region has the DNA TGTGCCAGCAGTTTACGACTAGCGGACAATGAGCAGTTCTTC. Its translation: CASSLRLADNEQFF.

The table lists this clonotype with many counts. The V and J genes are TRBV7-9 and TRBJ1-4; perhaps TRBD1 as D (6 bases). This CDR3 has 17 residues. The germline gives CDR1 SEHNR, CDR2 FQNEAQ (reference sequence). V lost 4 bases and J 0 bases, leaving 15 bases between the germline ends. The CDR3: CASSSRINRATNEKLFF. Here the CDR3 DNA reads TGTGCCAGCAGCTCAAGAATTAACAGGGCAACTAATGAAAAACTGTTTTTT. The full variable domain, in which reference TRBV7-9 and TRBJ1-4 provide the parts outside the CDR3, is DTGVSQNPRHKITKRGQNVTFRCDPISEHNRLYWYRQTLGQGPEFLTYFQNEAQLEKSRLLSDRFSAERPKGSFSTLEIQRTEQGDSAMYLCASSSRINRATNEKLFFGSGTQLSVL.

The genes are TRBV7-9 and TRBJ2-1, with TRBD2 matching over 13 bases. The germline V gene encodes CDR1 SEHNR and CDR2 FQNEAQ (reference sequence). The CDR3 covers 16 residues. V trimming: 3 bases; J trimming: 5 bases; junction bases outside the gene matches: 4. CDR3 coding DNA: TGTGCCAGCAGCTTGAGAGGACTAGCGGGAGACAATGAGCAGTTCTTC. Its translation is CASSLRGLAGDNEQFF. The full variable domain, in which reference TRBV7-9 and TRBJ2-1 provide the parts outside the CDR3, is DTGVSQNPRHKITKRGQNVTFRCDPISEHNRLYWYRQTLGQGPEFLTYFQNEAQLEKSRLLSDRFSAERPKGSFSTLEIQRTEQGDSAMYLCASSLRGLAGDNEQFFGPGTRLTVL.

This clonotype came up a few times. The chain recombines TRBV12-3 or TRBV12-4 with TRBJ2-3; D is unresolved. This CDR3 comprises 13 residues. V was trimmed by 6 bases and J by 2 bases, leaving 9 bases between them. The CDR3 DNA follows: TGTGCCAGCAGCTATGGTTACACAGATACGCAGTATTTT. Its translation: CASSYGYTDTQYF.

In its sample, this clonotype was seen many times. The chain employs TRBV10-3 and TRBJ1-5; D gene ambiguous. The CDR3 has 15 amino acids. The V end lost 2 bases, the J end lost 0 bases, and 8 bases lay between the germline ends. Per germline, CDR1 ENHRY and CDR2 SYGVKD. CDR3: CAISEVGNSNQPQHF. Here the CDR3 DNA reads TGTGCCATCAGTGAGGTTGGCAATAGCAATCAGCCCCAGCATTTT.

This clonotype has a handful of counts. This chain joins TRBV6-1 and TRBJ1-2; 9 positions match TRBD1. The CDR3 runs 16 residues. Germline V CDR1 and CDR2: MNHNS, SASEGT. V lost 6 bases to trimming and J lost 0 bases; unmatched junction nucleotides: 8. CDR3 DNA: TGTGCCAGCAGCCTAGGACAGGGGAGAGCTAACTATGGCTACACCTTC. It is translated as CASSLGQGRANYGYTF.

This clonotype has a count of ten or more. This chain links TRBV7-2 with TRBJ2-3; TRBD2 agrees at 10 bases. CDR1 and CDR2 from the germline V gene are SGHTA and FQGNSA. This CDR3 contains 17 residues. V was pared by 0 bases and J by 1 base, with 4 bases of the junction left unmatched. The chain's CDR3 is CASSLAGLAYRTDTQYF. As DNA, the CDR3 is TGTGCCAGCAGCTTAGCGGGACTAGCGTATCGCACAGATACGCAGTATTTT. The entire variable domain, with the rest obtained from reference TRBV7-2 and TRBJ2-3, is as follows: GAGVSQSPSNKVTEKGKDVELRCDPISGHTALYWYRQSLGQGLEFLIYFQGNSAPDKSGLPSDRFSAERTGGSVSTLTIQRTQQEDSAVYLCASSLAGLAYRTDTQYFGPGTRLTVL.

Ten or more counts support this clonotype. The CDR3 nucleotides read TGTGCCACCAGTGATTTAACTCCGACTAGCGGGCTCCCCTCGACTCCCAGCCTCGATGAGCAGTTCTTC. This gives the protein CATSDLTPTSGLPSTPSLDEQFF. The V and J genes are TRBV24-1 and TRBJ2-1, with 10 positions matching TRBD2. V lost 1 base, J lost 8 bases, and 28 bases stayed unmatched. CDR1 and CDR2 from the germline V gene are KGHDR and SFDVKD. This CDR3 spans 23 amino acids.

The V call is TRBV6-2 or TRBV6-3, the J call TRBJ2-6; 9 nucleotides line up with TRBD1. Germline loops: CDR1 MNHEY, CDR2 SVGEGT. With V trimmed by 5 bases and J by 1 base, 6 bases remained unmatched. The CDR3 sequence is 17 residues long. The CDR3 DNA reads as TGTGCCAGCAGTGGACTGGACAGGGGTTCTGGGGCCAACGTCCTGACTTTC. Translating it yields CASSGLDRGSGANVLTF.

The V and J genes are TRBV24-1 and TRBJ2-6; D is possibly TRBD2 (5 bases). The germline V gene has CDR1 KGHDR and CDR2 SFDVKD. There are 15 residues in the CDR3. V lost 7 bases, J lost 0 bases, and 9 bases lay in between. This CDR3 is CATRLGSSGANVLTF. DNA for the CDR3: TGTGCCACCAGACTTGGGAGCTCTGGGGCCAACGTCCTGACTTTC.

The chain recombines TRBV20-1 with TRBJ2-1; 9 positions agree with TRBD2. The CDR3 consists of 15 residues. Germline lookup yields CDR1 DFQATT and CDR2 SNEGSKA (reference sequence). V was pared by 2 bases and J by 4 bases, with 6 bases of the junction left unmatched. The DNA for the CDR3 is TGCAGTGCTAGATCGTCGGCGGGAGGGTACAATGAGCAGTTCTTC. Its translation is CSARSSAGGYNEQFF.

Remarks on this clonotype: A read error may explain this, as a much larger clone is one base away. The chain is built from TRBV2 and TRBJ2-1, with TRBD2 identical over 13 bases. This CDR3 has 14 amino acids. Germline CDR1 reads SNHLY; CDR2 reads FYNNEI. The CDR3 sequence is CASTPGLAGNGQFF. The CDR3, as DNA: TGTGCCAGCACCCCGGGACTAGCGGGAAATGGGCAGTTCTTC.

This clonotype was detected a few times. This chain connects TRBV11-2 to TRBJ2-5; 12 nucleotides match TRBD2. Germline lookup yields CDR1 SGHAT and CDR2 FQNNGV. CDR3 size: 17 residues. V gave up 6 bases and J gave up 0 bases; unmatched junction bases: 8. CDR3 bases: TGTGCCAGCAGATCTTGGGGACTAGCGGGTAACCAAGAGACCCAGTACTTC. Protein: CASRSWGLAGNQETQYF. Full variable domain (missing parts from reference TRBV11-2 and TRBJ2-5): EAGVAQSPRYKIIEKRQSVAFWCNPISGHATLYWYQQILGQGPKLLIQFQNNGVVDDSQLPKDRFSAERLKGVDSTLKIQPAKLEDSAVYLCASRSWGLAGNQETQYFGPGTRLLVL.

CDR3 region: CATSDSRTDFYGYTF. The CDR3 DNA is TGTGCCACCAGTGACTCCCGGACGGACTTCTATGGCTACACCTTC. The rearrangement uses TRBV24-1 and TRBJ1-2; D gene uncertain. Trimming removed 4 bases from V and 4 bases from J, with 15 bases in between. The V gene's germline CDR1 is KGHDR and CDR2 SFDVKD. This CDR3 comprises 15 residues.

This clonotype was found once. This chain uses TRBV20-1 with TRBJ2-3, with 13 nucleotides matching TRBD2. Trimming cost V 6 bases and J 5 bases; bases outside gene matches: 5. Germline assignment: CDR1 DFQATT and CDR2 SNEGSKA (reference sequence). The CDR3 contains 14 residues. The CDR3 nucleotides read TGCAGTGCCGGACTAGCGGGAGCGTTAGATACGCAGTATTTT. Residues: CSAGLAGALDTQYF.